The rows below give T cell receptor beta chains drawn from one sample of a study of beta chain features in type 1 diabetes. Produced via immunoSEQ multiplex PCR; TCRdb's table is partial and in-frame only. This sample has 300,000 or so clones, with approximately 13% found just once. The sample was naive CD4+ T cells from blood. The receptors shown here come from a woman aged 18-35 years with type 1 diabetes. The CDR3 runs from the conserved cysteine through the conserved F or W. Fields, in order: D gene, V gene, clone size, J gene, CDR3 protein, CDR3 DNA. The D gene is left open where the match is weak. Clone size is not always given. Where it is, it says once, few, many or a class for expanded clones.

.	TRBV19	few	TRBJ2-7	CASSIRASGGSYEQYF	TGTGCCAGTAGTATTCGGGCCAGTGGAGGGTCCTACGAGCAGTACTTC
TRBD1	TRBV30	few	TRBJ1-2	CAWRLGQVGYTF	TGTGCCTGGAGATTGGGACAGGTGGGCTACACCTTC
TRBD1	TRBV5-8	.	TRBJ2-5	CASSEGGQGSQETQYF	TGTGCCAGCAGTGAAGGGGGACAGGGGTCTCAAGAGACCCAGTACTTC
.	TRBV2	few	TRBJ2-3	CASAGDRGTDTQYF	TGTGCCAGTGCTGGAGACCGGGGGACAGATACGCAGTATTTT
TRBD1	TRBV7-8	few	TRBJ2-7	CASSQAKGADEQYF	TGTGCCAGCAGCCAAGCAAAGGGGGCCGACGAGCAGTACTTC
.	TRBV5-4	.	TRBJ2-1	CASSLAKQANEQFF	TGTGCCAGCAGCTTGGCCAAGCAGGCCAATGAGCAGTTCTTC
.	TRBV15	few	TRBJ1-2	CATSRAYGAHDYGYTF	TGTGCCACCAGCAGGGCCTATGGGGCCCATGACTATGGCTACACCTTC
.	TRBV19	.	TRBJ2-7	CASNTPGITPYEQYF	TGTGCCAGTAACACCCCGGGGATTACCCCCTACGAGCAGTACTTC
.	TRBV7-9	few	TRBJ1-4	CASSPGSEKLFF	TGTGCCAGCAGCCCAGGGTCGGAAAAACTGTTTTTT
TRBD2	TRBV9	.	TRBJ2-1	CASSVAPLAGGVNEQFF	TGTGCCAGCAGCGTAGCTCCTCTAGCGGGAGGCGTCAATGAGCAGTTCTTC
.	TRBV30	few	TRBJ1-3	CAWSVLGFSGNTIYF	TGTGCCTGGAGTGTGCTCGGGTTCTCTGGAAACACCATATATTTT
TRBD1	TRBV29-1	few	TRBJ1-2	CSVEGQGIYTF	TGCAGCGTTGAGGGACAGGGCATCTACACCTTC
.	TRBV30	few	TRBJ2-5	CAWSVGLQETQYF	TGTGCCTGGAGTGTTGGGCTTCAAGAGACCCAGTACTTC
.	TRBV7-2	.	TRBJ1-2	CASSLEGLDGYTF	TGTGCCAGCAGCTTAGAGGGGCTCGATGGCTACACCTTC
TRBD2	TRBV19	few	TRBJ2-1	CASSTGRGVGNEQFF	TGTGCCAGTAGTACAGGGAGGGGAGTGGGCAATGAGCAGTTCTTC
.	TRBV7-3	.	TRBJ2-2	CASSSDKLNTGELFF	TGTGCCAGCAGCTCGGACAAATTGAACACCGGGGAGCTGTTTTTT
.	TRBV7-9	.	TRBJ1-2	CASSLRGGYTF	TGTGCCAGCAGCCTAAGGGGAGGCTACACCTTC
TRBD1	TRBV19	few	TRBJ2-1	CASQDRGLKSSYNEQFF	TGTGCCAGCCAGGACAGGGGGCTCAAGAGCTCCTACAATGAGCAGTTCTTC
TRBD2	TRBV28	.	TRBJ2-7	CASSLLFGLAGVYEQYF	TGTGCCAGCAGTTTATTATTTGGACTAGCGGGAGTTTATGAGCAGTACTTC
.	TRBV4-2	few	TRBJ2-1	CASSPAGNRYNEQFF	TGTGCCAGCAGCCCTGCCGGGAACAGATACAATGAGCAGTTCTTC
.	TRBV10-3	.	TRBJ1-2	CAISDSDRYQYYGYTF	TGTGCCATCAGTGATTCGGACAGATACCAATACTATGGCTACACCTTC
.	TRBV14	few	TRBJ2-5	CASSHGAARETQYF	TGTGCCAGCAGCCATGGGGCCGCGAGAGAGACCCAGTACTTC
.	TRBV28	few	TRBJ1-2	CASSYRASYGYTF	TGTGCCAGCAGTTACAGGGCGAGCTATGGCTACACCTTC
TRBD2	TRBV28	few	TRBJ2-5	CASSLMGTSGGTQYF	TGTGCCAGCAGTTTAATGGGGACTAGCGGAGGGACCCAGTACTTC
.	TRBV6-5	.	TRBJ1-1	CASSPGTILNTEAFF	TGTGCCAGCAGTCCTGGGACAATCCTTAACACTGAAGCTTTCTTT
.	TRBV9	.	TRBJ1-1	CASSAQDMNTEAFF	TGTGCCAGCAGCGCACAGGACATGAACACTGAAGCTTTCTTT
.	TRBV2	.	TRBJ2-7	CASRQTGDPYEQYF	TGTGCCAGCAGACAGACAGGTGATCCCTACGAGCAGTACTTC
.	TRBV4-2	few	TRBJ2-7	CASSRDLIEQYF	TGTGCCAGCAGCCGAGATCTAATCGAGCAGTACTTC
TRBD1	TRBV6-5	.	TRBJ1-1	CASSTRTGSTEAFF	TGTGCCAGCAGTACGCGGACAGGGAGCACTGAAGCTTTCTTT
TRBD2	TRBV2	.	TRBJ2-2	CASSRLALNTGELFF	TGTGCCAGCAGTCGACTAGCTTTGAACACCGGGGAGCTGTTTTTT
.	TRBV27	.	TRBJ1-1	CASRGLGNTEAFF	TGTGCCAGCCGGGGGTTGGGGAACACTGAAGCTTTCTTT
TRBD1	TRBV6-5	.	TRBJ2-7	CASSPDRHYEQYF	TGTGCCAGCAGCCCGGACAGGCACTACGAGCAGTACTTC
.	TRBV9	.	TRBJ1-1	CASSAAQGTEAFF	TGTGCCAGCAGCGCCGCCCAAGGGACAGAAGCTTTCTTT
TRBD2	TRBV9	few	TRBJ2-2	CASSETSGSTGELFF	TGTGCCAGCAGCGAGACTAGCGGGAGTACCGGGGAGCTGTTTTTT
.	TRBV9	.	TRBJ2-5	CASSVGGPQYF	TGTGCCAGCAGCGTTGGAGGGCCCCAGTACTTC
.	TRBV2	few	TRBJ2-6	CASRGQSSGANVLTF	TGTGCCAGCAGAGGACAGTCCTCTGGGGCCAACGTCCTGACTTTC
TRBD2	TRBV19	few	TRBJ2-1	CASRGASGRDEQFF	TGTGCCAGTAGAGGGGCTAGCGGGAGGGATGAGCAGTTCTTC
.	TRBV6-5	.	TRBJ1-1	CASSYSSFMNTEAFF	TGTGCCAGCAGTTACTCTTCATTCATGAACACTGAAGCTTTCTTT
.	TRBV18	.	TRBJ2-1	CASSPPPGGNEQFF	TGTGCCAGCTCACCACCCCCAGGGGGGAATGAGCAGTTCTTC
.	TRBV6-1	.	TRBJ1-5	CASSEALVEWYQPQHF	TGTGCCAGCAGTGAAGCTCTCGTGGAGTGGTATCAGCCCCAGCATTTT
TRBD2	TRBV11-2	few	TRBJ2-2	CASSFLAGHTGELFF	TGTGCCAGCAGCTTTCTAGCGGGACATACCGGGGAGCTGTTTTTT